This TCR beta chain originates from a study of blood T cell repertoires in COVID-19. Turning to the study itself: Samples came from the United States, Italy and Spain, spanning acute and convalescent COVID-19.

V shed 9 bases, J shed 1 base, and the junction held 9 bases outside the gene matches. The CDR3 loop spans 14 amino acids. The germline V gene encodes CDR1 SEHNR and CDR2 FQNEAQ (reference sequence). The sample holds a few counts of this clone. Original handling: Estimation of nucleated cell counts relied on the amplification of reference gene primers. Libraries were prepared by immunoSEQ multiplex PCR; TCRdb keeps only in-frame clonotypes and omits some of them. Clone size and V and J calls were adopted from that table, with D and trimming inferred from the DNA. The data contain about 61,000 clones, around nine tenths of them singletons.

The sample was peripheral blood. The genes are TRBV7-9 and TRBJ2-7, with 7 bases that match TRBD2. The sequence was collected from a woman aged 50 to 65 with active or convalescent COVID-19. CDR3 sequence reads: CASGHKGGSYEQYF. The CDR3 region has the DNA TGTGCCAGTGGACATAAGGGAGGGTCCTACGAGCAGTACTTC.